Listed below are T cell receptor beta chains from one sample, sequenced in a study of shared clonotypes between healthy human individuals. Libraries were prepared by immunoSEQ multiplex PCR; TCRdb keeps only in-frame clonotypes and omits some of them. The sample shows 450,000 to 700,000 clones, 95% of them seen only once. Material: naive CD8+ T cells sorted from blood. Receptors were obtained from a woman aged 30 to 39 in good health. CDR3s include the opening cysteine and the closing phenylalanine or tryptophan. The D gene is left open where the match is weak. Size tells how often a clone was seen (once, few, many) or the class of an expanded clone, and some rows leave it out.

abundance	j_gene	v_gene	d_gene	CDR3aa	CDR3nt
.	TRBJ1-1	TRBV27	.	CASSPTKNTEAFF	TGTGCCAGCAGTCCAACAAAGAACACTGAAGCTTTCTTT
.	TRBJ2-7	TRBV14	TRBD2	CASSLTSGRMREQYF	TGTGCCAGCAGCCTCACTAGCGGGAGAATGCGCGAGCAGTACTTC
.	TRBJ2-5	TRBV5-6	TRBD1	CASSYGQGALGQETQYF	TGTGCCAGCAGTTACGGACAGGGGGCGTTGGGTCAAGAGACCCAGTACTTC
.	TRBJ2-5	TRBV28	.	CASSLYQGNLETQYF	TGTGCCAGCAGTTTATATCAGGGCAACCTAGAGACCCAGTACTTC
.	TRBJ2-3	TRBV27	.	CASSYTSSHTDTQYF	TGTGCCAGCAGCTATACTAGCAGCCACACAGATACGCAGTATTTT
.	TRBJ2-3	TRBV19	TRBD2	CASSISGRASTDTQYF	TGTGCCAGTAGTATTAGCGGGAGGGCTAGCACAGATACGCAGTATTTT
.	TRBJ1-6	TRBV4-1	.	CASSQVEGRPLHF	TGCGCCAGCAGCCAAGTGGAGGGCAGACCCCTCCACTTT
.	TRBJ1-2	TRBV13	.	CASSFNGGRYTF	TGTGCCAGCAGCTTTAATGGTGGTCGCTACACCTTC
.	TRBJ2-7	TRBV27	.	CASGWGPPSYEQYF	TGTGCCAGCGGTTGGGGTCCCCCCTCCTACGAGCAGTACTTC
.	TRBJ1-1	TRBV4-1	.	CASSQGWQGTRVRTNTEAFF	TGCGCCAGCAGCCAAGGATGGCAGGGTACGAGAGTTCGGACGAACACTGAAGCTTTCTTT
.	TRBJ2-3	TRBV13	TRBD1	CASRPGQGLHTQYF	TGTGCCAGCAGACCGGGACAGGGACTACATACGCAGTATTTT
.	TRBJ2-1	TRBV28	TRBD2	CASSLSPGLAGSLGEGEQFF	TGTGCCAGCAGTTTATCCCCCGGCCTAGCGGGGAGTCTGGGAGAGGGTGAGCAGTTCTTC
.	TRBJ2-3	TRBV13	.	CASSLSSATSTDTQYF	TGTGCCAGCAGCTTATCTAGCGCGACTAGCACAGATACGCAGTATTTT
.	TRBJ1-1	TRBV5-5	.	CASSPSGLETEAFF	TGTGCCAGCAGCCCTTCGGGGCTGGAGACTGAAGCTTTCTTT
.	TRBJ2-2	TRBV4-1	.	CASSQGPDPELFF	TGCGCCAGCAGCCAGGGACCCGATCCCGAGCTGTTTTTT
.	TRBJ2-7	TRBV4-1	TRBD2	CASSQVGLAGDYEQYF	TGCGCCAGCAGCCAAGTTGGTTTGGCGGGAGACTACGAGCAGTACTTC
.	TRBJ1-4	TRBV28	.	CASSLRVNEKLFF	TGTGCCAGCAGCCTCCGGGTTAATGAAAAACTGTTTTTT
once	TRBJ1-1	TRBV13	.	CASSLGMAPLSFF	TGTGCCAGCAGCTTAGGAATGGCACCCTTATCTTTCTTT
.	TRBJ1-5	TRBV7-2	.	CAKSDLDSNQPQHF	TGTGCCAAATCGGACCTAGATAGCAATCAGCCCCAGCATTTT
.	TRBJ2-1	TRBV7-9	TRBD2	CASSARTSRRAEQFF	TGTGCCAGCAGCGCACGGACTAGCAGGAGGGCTGAGCAGTTCTTC
few	TRBJ1-1	TRBV9	.	CASSTRTVATEAFF	TGTGCCAGCAGCACCCGGACAGTCGCCACTGAAGCTTTCTTT
.	TRBJ2-7	TRBV7-3	.	CASSPNDGYEQYF	TGTGCCAGCAGCCCAAACGACGGGTACGAGCAGTACTTC
once	TRBJ2-7	TRBV27	.	CASSLRGPSSYEQYF	TGTGCCAGCAGTTTACGGGGCCCGAGCTCCTACGAGCAGTACTTC
.	TRBJ2-3	TRBV27	.	CASSLVSTDTQYF	TGTGCCAGCAGTTTGGTCTCCACAGATACGCAGTATTTT
once	TRBJ2-2	TRBV13	TRBD2	CASSSTGAGGPVTGELFF	TGTGCCAGCAGCTCCACGGGGGCGGGAGGGCCCGTCACCGGGGAGCTGTTTTTT
.	TRBJ1-4	TRBV6-6	.	CASEGEKLFF	TGTGCCAGCGAAGGTGAAAAACTGTTTTTT
once	TRBJ2-7	TRBV5-6	.	CASSLAGEQYF	TGTGCCAGCAGCTTGGCTGGCGAGCAGTACTTC
.	TRBJ2-7	TRBV6-1	.	CASSEIDRIFSYEQYF	TGTGCCAGCAGTGAAATAGACAGGATATTCTCCTACGAGCAGTACTTC
.	TRBJ2-1	TRBV19	.	CASSITETNEQFF	TGTGCCAGTAGTATAACTGAGACCAATGAGCAGTTCTTC
.	TRBJ1-2	TRBV7-2	.	CASSSTVGYGYTF	TGTGCCAGCAGCTCGACGGTGGGGTATGGCTACACCTTC
.	TRBJ2-7	TRBV7-9	TRBD2	CASSIGTSGRAYEQYF	TGTGCCAGCAGCATCGGGACTAGCGGGAGGGCATACGAGCAGTACTTC
.	TRBJ1-1	TRBV6-5	.	CASSPTHGTEAFF	TGTGCCAGCAGTCCGACTCACGGGACCGAGGCTTTCTTT
once	TRBJ2-2	TRBV9	TRBD1	CASSMSPTGTNTGELFF	TGTGCCAGCAGCATGTCGCCGACAGGGACGAACACCGGGGAGCTGTTTTTT
.	TRBJ1-2	TRBV7-9	.	CASSLGSQGYYGYTF	TGTGCCAGCAGCTTAGGTAGCCAGGGCTACTATGGCTACACCTTC
.	TRBJ2-7	TRBV7-9	.	CASSPGDYEQYF	TGTGCCAGCAGCCCGGGGGACTACGAGCAGTACTTC
.	TRBJ2-7	TRBV6-5	TRBD1	CASTLRGTGGSEQYF	TGTGCCAGCACCTTACGGGGGACAGGGGGTAGCGAGCAGTACTTC
.	TRBJ2-7	TRBV5-6	TRBD2	CASSLRAGSRYEQYF	TGTGCCAGCAGCTTGCGAGCGGGATCGAGATACGAGCAGTACTTC
once	TRBJ2-3	TRBV19	.	CASSIEWLVGTDTQYF	TGTGCCAGTAGTATAGAATGGCTAGTCGGTACAGATACGCAGTATTTT
.	TRBJ2-1	TRBV9	TRBD1	CASSVEGTGVNSYNEQFF	TGTGCCAGCAGCGTAGAGGGGACAGGGGTGAACTCCTACAATGAGCAGTTCTTC
.	TRBJ2-1	TRBV11-2	TRBD2	CASSGSGRADNEQFF	TGTGCCAGCAGCGGAAGCGGGAGGGCCGACAATGAGCAGTTCTTC
.	TRBJ2-7	TRBV19	TRBD1	CASSIGQGAFEQYF	TGTGCCAGTAGTATAGGGCAGGGGGCTTTCGAGCAGTACTTC
once	TRBJ2-1	TRBV19	TRBD2	CASSMLVAGSLSSYNEQFF	TGTGCCAGTAGTATGTTAGTAGCGGGGTCCCTGAGCTCCTACAATGAGCAGTTCTTC
.	TRBJ2-6	TRBV19	.	CASGGGAGANVLTF	TGTGCCAGTGGCGGGGGCGCTGGGGCCAACGTCCTGACTTTC
.	TRBJ1-1	TRBV7-6	.	CASSGGAGGTEAFF	TGTGCCAGCAGCGGGGGGGCCGGCGGCACTGAAGCTTTCTTT
few	TRBJ2-7	TRBV5-8	TRBD2	CASSLDSGTAYEQYF	TGTGCCAGCAGCCTCGATAGCGGGACGGCCTACGAGCAGTACTTC
.	TRBJ2-1	TRBV7-9	.	CASSLTNSYNEQFF	TGTGCCAGCTCACTAACCAACTCCTACAATGAGCAGTTCTTC
.	TRBJ2-2	TRBV19	TRBD1	CASSPGTDILGGELFF	TGTGCCAGTAGTCCCGGGACAGACATACTCGGGGGGGAGCTGTTTTTT
once	TRBJ2-7	TRBV7-9	.	CASSYLRDGGYEQYF	TGTGCCAGCAGCTACCTCCGGGACGGAGGCTACGAGCAGTACTTC
.	TRBJ2-3	TRBV19	TRBD2	CASSTGLAESTDTQYF	TGTGCCAGTAGTACGGGACTAGCGGAGAGCACAGATACGCAGTATTTT
.	TRBJ2-1	TRBV5-4	TRBD1	CASSFRDSLSEQFF	TGTGCCAGCAGCTTCCGGGACAGTCTTTCAGAGCAGTTCTTC
.	TRBJ2-7	TRBV19	TRBD2	CASASGRFYEQYF	TGTGCCAGTGCCAGCGGGAGGTTTTACGAGCAGTACTTC
.	TRBJ2-7	TRBV19	TRBD2	CASSPGLSIYEQYF	TGTGCCAGTAGCCCGGGACTAAGTATCTACGAGCAGTACTTC
.	TRBJ2-7	TRBV2	.	CASSEWERFSYEQYF	TGTGCCAGCAGTGAATGGGAGCGCTTCTCCTACGAGCAGTACTTC
.	TRBJ1-5	TRBV28	.	CASSSAVSGQPQHF	TGTGCCAGCAGTTCCGCGGTTTCGGGTCAGCCCCAGCATTTT